This T cell receptor beta chain was captured in a study of T-cell memory formation after mild COVID-19. Overall study: TCR clusters were mostly confined to one donor each.

Constant-segment primers served in 5'RACE that generated TCR alpha and TCR beta cDNA libraries bearing sample barcodes and UMIs. TCRdb reprocessed the 5' RACE reads via MiXCR and lists one record per CDR3 protein. The table lists fewer than 650,000 distinct CDR3 sequences, roughly 21% of them singletons. This clonotype was counted ten times or more. The CDR3 has 12 amino acids. V was clipped by 3 bases and J by 6 bases, with 8 bases between them. Germline CDR1 and CDR2: SQVTM and ANQGSEA. The sequence was obtained from an adult woman who had mild COVID-19 (a few samples of this study predate the infection). Cell type and time point are not known. Input material: PBMCs or a T cell subset sorted from them (not recorded which). The genes are TRBV29-1 and TRBJ2-2, with D uncertain. CDR3 sequence: CSVDDGAGELFF. Here the CDR3 DNA reads TGCAGCGTTGATGATGGGGCCGGGGAGCTGTTTTTT.